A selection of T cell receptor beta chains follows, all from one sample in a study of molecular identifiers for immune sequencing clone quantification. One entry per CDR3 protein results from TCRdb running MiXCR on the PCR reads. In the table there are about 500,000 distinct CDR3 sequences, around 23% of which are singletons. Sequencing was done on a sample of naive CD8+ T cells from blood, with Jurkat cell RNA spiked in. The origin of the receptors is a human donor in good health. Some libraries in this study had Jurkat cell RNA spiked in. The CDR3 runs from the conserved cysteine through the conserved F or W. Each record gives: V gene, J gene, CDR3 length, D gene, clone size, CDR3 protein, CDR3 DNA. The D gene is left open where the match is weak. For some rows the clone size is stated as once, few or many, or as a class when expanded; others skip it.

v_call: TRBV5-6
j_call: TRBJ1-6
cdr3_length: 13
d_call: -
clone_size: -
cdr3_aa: CASSFGAGSPLHF
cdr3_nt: TGTGCCAGCAGCTTCGGTGCGGGGTCACCCCTCCACTTT

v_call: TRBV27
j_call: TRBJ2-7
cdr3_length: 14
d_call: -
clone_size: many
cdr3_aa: CASSFGGGVYEQYF
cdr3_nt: TGTGCCAGCAGTTTCGGAGGGGGGGTGTACGAGCAGTACTTC

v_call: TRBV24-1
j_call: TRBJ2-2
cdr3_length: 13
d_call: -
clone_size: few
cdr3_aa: CATSDGVAGELFF
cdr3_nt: TGTGCCACCAGTGACGGAGTCGCCGGGGAGCTGTTTTTT

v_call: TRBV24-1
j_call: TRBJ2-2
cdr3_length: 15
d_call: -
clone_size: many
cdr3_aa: CATSESGGNTGELFF
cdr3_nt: TGTGCCACCAGTGAGAGTGGGGGGAACACCGGGGAGCTGTTTTTT

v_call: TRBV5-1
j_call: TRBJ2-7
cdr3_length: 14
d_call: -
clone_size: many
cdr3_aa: CASSADLGRNEQYF
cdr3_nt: TGCGCCAGCAGCGCAGACTTGGGGCGGAACGAGCAGTACTTC

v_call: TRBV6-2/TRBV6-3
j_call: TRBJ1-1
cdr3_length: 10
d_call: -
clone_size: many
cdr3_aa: CASGDAEAFF
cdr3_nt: TGTGCCAGTGGGGACGCTGAAGCTTTCTTT

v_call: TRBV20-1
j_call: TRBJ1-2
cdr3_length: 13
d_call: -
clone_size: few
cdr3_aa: CSAGQPSNYGYTF
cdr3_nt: TGCAGTGCGGGTCAGCCATCAAACTATGGCTACACCTTC

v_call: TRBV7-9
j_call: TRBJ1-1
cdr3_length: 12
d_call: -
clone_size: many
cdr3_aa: CASSARSTEAFF
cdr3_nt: TGTGCCAGCAGCGCCCGTTCCACTGAAGCTTTCTTT

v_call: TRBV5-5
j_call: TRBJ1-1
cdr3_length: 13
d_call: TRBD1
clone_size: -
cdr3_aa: CASSQPDRERAFF
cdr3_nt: TGTGCCAGCAGCCAGCCGGACAGGGAAAGGGCTTTCTTT

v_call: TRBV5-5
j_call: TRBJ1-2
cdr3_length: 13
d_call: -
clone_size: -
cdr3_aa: CASSLYAQGHYTF
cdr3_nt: TGTGCCAGCAGCTTGTACGCGCAGGGGCACTACACCTTC

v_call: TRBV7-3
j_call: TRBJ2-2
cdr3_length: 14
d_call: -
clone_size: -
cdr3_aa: CASSLSGGTGELFF
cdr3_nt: TGTGCCAGCAGCTTAAGCGGCGGAACCGGGGAGCTGTTTTTT

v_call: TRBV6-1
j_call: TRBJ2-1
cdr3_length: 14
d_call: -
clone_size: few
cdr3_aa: CASSDRGSGNEQFF
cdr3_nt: TGTGCCAGCAGTGACAGGGGATCGGGCAATGAGCAGTTCTTC

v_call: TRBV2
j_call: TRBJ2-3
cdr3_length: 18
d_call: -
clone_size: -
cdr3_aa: CASSAGFRSLTGTDTQYF
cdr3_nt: TGTGCCAGCAGTGCGGGGTTCAGGTCTCTCACTGGCACAGATACGCAGTATTTT

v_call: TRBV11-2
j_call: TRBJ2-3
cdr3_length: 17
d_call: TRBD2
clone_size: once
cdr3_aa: CASSPGLAGGRGDTQYF
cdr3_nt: TGTGCCAGCAGCCCCGGACTAGCGGGGGGGCGGGGCGATACGCAGTATTTT

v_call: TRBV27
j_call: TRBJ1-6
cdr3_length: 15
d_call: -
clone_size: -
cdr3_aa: CASSTWTEPNSPLHF
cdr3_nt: TGTGCCAGCAGTACCTGGACAGAGCCCAATTCACCCCTCCACTTT

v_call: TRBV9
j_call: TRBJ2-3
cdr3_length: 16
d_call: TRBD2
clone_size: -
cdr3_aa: CASADLSGSSTDTQYF
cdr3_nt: TGTGCCAGCGCCGATCTTAGCGGGTCAAGCACAGATACGCAGTATTTT

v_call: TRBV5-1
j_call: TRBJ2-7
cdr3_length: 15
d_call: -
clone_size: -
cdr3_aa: CASSLRAESSYEQYF
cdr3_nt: TGCGCCAGCAGCTTGAGAGCCGAGAGCTCCTACGAGCAGTACTTC

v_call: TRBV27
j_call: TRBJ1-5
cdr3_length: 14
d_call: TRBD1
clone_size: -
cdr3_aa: CASSPQGATQPQHF
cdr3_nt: TGTGCCAGCAGTCCCCAGGGGGCGACTCAGCCCCAGCATTTT

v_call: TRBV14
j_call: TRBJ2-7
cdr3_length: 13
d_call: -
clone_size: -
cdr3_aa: CASSPFESYEQYF
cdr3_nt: TGTGCCAGCAGCCCCTTTGAATCCTACGAGCAGTACTTC

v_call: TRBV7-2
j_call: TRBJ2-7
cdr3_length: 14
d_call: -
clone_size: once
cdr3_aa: CASSPSQGPYEQYF
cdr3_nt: TGTGCCAGCAGCCCGAGTCAAGGGCCCTACGAGCAGTACTTC

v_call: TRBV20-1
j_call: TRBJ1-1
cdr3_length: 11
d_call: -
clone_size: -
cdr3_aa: CSATQGIEAFF
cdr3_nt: TGCAGTGCAACCCAGGGTATTGAAGCTTTCTTT

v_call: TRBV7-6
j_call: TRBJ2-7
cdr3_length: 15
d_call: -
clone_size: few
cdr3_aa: CASSWTQGFGDEQYF
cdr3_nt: TGTGCCAGCAGTTGGACACAGGGCTTTGGAGACGAGCAGTACTTC

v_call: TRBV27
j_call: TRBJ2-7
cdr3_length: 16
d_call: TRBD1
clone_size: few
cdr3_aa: CASSPGTATSSYEQYF
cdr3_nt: TGTGCCAGCAGTCCGGGGACAGCCACTAGCTCCTACGAGCAGTACTTC

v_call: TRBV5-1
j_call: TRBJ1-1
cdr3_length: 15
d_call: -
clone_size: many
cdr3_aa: CASSLEAGAYTEAFF
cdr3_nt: TGCGCCAGCAGCTTGGAGGCAGGGGCTTACACTGAAGCTTTCTTT

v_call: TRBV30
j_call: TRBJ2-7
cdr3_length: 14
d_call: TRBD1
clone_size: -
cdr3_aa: CAWSAGQGVHEQYF
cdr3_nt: TGTGCCTGGAGCGCAGGCCAGGGGGTCCACGAGCAGTACTTC

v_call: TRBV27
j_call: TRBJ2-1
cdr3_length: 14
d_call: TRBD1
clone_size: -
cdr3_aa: CASRETGFTDEQFF
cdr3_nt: TGTGCCAGCAGGGAGACAGGGTTTACCGATGAGCAGTTCTTC

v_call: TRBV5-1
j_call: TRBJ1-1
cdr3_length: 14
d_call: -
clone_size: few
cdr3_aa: CASSLANGNTEAFF
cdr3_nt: TGCGCCAGCAGCTTGGCCAACGGGAACACTGAAGCTTTCTTT

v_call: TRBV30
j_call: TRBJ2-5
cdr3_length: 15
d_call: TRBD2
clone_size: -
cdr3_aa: CAWSVPGLAWETQYF
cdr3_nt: TGTGCCTGGAGTGTACCCGGACTAGCGTGGGAGACCCAGTACTTC

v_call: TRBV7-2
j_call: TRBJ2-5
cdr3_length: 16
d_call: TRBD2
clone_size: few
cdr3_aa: CASSPPSGPEMWTQYF
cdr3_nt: TGTGCCAGCAGTCCCCCTAGCGGACCCGAAATGTGGACCCAGTACTTC

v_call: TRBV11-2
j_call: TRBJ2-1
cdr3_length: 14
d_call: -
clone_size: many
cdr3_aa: CASSDRLSYNEQFF
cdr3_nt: TGTGCCAGCAGCGACAGGCTTTCCTACAATGAGCAGTTCTTC

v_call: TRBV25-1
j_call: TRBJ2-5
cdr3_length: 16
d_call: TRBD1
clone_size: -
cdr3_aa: CASSPPARGQAETQYF
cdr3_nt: TGTGCCAGCAGTCCCCCGGCGAGGGGGCAGGCGGAGACCCAGTACTTC

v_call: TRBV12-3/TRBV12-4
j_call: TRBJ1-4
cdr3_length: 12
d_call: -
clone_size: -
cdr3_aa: CASSLDPGKLFF
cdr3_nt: TGTGCCAGCAGTTTAGATCCAGGGAAACTGTTTTTT

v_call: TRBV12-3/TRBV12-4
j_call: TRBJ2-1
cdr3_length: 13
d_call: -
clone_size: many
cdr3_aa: CASRSTVGNEQFF
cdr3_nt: TGTGCCAGCAGGTCGACAGTGGGCAATGAGCAGTTCTTC

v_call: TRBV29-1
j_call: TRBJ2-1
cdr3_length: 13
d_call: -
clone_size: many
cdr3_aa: CSVTTYTYNEQFF
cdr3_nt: TGCAGCGTGACAACCTACACCTACAATGAGCAGTTCTTC

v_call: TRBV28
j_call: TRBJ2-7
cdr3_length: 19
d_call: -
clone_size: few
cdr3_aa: CASSFPRDTALPIHYEQYF
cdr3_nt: TGTGCCAGCAGTTTTCCCCGTGACACGGCCCTCCCGATTCACTACGAGCAGTACTTC

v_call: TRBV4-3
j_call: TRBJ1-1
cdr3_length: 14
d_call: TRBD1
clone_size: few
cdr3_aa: CASSQVAGQAEAFF
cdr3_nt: TGCGCCAGCAGCCAAGTCGCCGGACAGGCTGAAGCTTTCTTT

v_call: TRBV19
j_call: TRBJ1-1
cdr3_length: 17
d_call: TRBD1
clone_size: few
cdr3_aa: CASSIPRTGGKNTEAFF
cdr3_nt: TGTGCCAGTAGTATTCCCCGGACAGGGGGCAAGAACACTGAAGCTTTCTTT

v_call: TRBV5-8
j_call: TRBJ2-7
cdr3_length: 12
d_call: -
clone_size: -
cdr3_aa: CASSPPIGELYF
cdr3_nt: TGTGCCAGCAGCCCACCTATAGGCGAGCTGTACTTC

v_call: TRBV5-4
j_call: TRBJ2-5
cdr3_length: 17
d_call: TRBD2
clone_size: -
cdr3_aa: CASSLVGSGRARETQYF
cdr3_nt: TGTGCCAGCAGCTTGGTTGGTAGCGGGAGGGCGCGGGAGACCCAGTACTTC

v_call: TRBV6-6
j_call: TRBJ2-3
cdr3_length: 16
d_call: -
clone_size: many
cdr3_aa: CASSYDRGLGTDTQYF
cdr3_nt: TGTGCCAGCAGTTACGATCGCGGGTTAGGCACAGATACGCAGTATTTT

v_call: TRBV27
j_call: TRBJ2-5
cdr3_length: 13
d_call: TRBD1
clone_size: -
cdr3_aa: CASSGQGIETQYF
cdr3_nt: TGTGCCAGCAGCGGACAGGGTATCGAGACCCAGTACTTC

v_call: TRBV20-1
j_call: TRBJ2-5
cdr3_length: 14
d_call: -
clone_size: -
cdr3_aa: CSARVTPYQETQYF
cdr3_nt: TGCAGTGCTAGAGTTACACCGTACCAAGAGACCCAGTACTTC

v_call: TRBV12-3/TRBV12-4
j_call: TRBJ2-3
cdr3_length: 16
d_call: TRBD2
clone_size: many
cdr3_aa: CASSLPPSGGPDTQYF
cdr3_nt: TGTGCCAGCAGTTTACCCCCTAGCGGGGGACCGGATACGCAGTATTTT

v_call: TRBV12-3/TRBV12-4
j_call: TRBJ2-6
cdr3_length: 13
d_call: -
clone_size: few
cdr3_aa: CASLIIGANVLTF
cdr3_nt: TGTGCCAGCCTCATAATAGGGGCCAACGTCCTGACTTTC

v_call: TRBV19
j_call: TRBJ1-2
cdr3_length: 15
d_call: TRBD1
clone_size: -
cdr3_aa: CASSSSRTGYNGYTF
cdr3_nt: TGTGCCAGTAGTTCTTCCCGGACAGGTTACAATGGCTACACCTTC

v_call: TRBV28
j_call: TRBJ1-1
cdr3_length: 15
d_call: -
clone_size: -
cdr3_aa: CASSFVGPVNTEAFF
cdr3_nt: TGTGCCAGCAGCTTCGTAGGGCCTGTGAACACTGAAGCTTTCTTT